Listed below are T cell receptor beta chains from one sample, sequenced in a study of cytomegalovirus exposure and HLA in healthy donors. Some clones are missing from TCRdb's copy, which holds only in-frame ones; the method was immunoSEQ multiplex PCR. The sample consists of about 140,000 clones, around 81% of them appearing once. The sequenced sample was PBMCs. Receptors originate from a male donor in good health and CMV-seronegative. The conserved cysteine and the conserved F or W are not part of the CDR3 here. The size entry is marked missing in some rows and otherwise reads once, few, many or a size class.

v_gene,abundance,CDR3aa
TRBV4-1,-,ASSQDGQTVYSNQPQH
TRBV6-1,-,ASSDRLAGGVSYNEQF
TRBV6-1,-,ASSELIPGNTIY
TRBV6-5,-,ASISGYGYT
TRBV18,few,ASSPLQGGNSPLH
TRBV30,-,AWDSLGGRQGYT
TRBV14,many,ASQEGRATNEKLF
TRBV5-1,-,ASSFRQGAGNEQF
TRBV5-4,-,ASSPRGTGRTEKLF
TRBV5-1,few,ASSLDPAGNTIY
TRBV11-2,-,ASSSGSNYGYT
TRBV18,-,ASSRTWESGELF
TRBV5-1,few,ASTPEGQSNTEAF
TRBV7-2,-,ASSTDRGRGYT
TRBV19,once,ASSIASGSNHEQY
TRBV2,-,ASSAGYGYT
TRBV7-3,-,ASSLTGGTYEQY
TRBV5-1,-,ASSLIFSRGPSPGTSGNVNEQY
TRBV29-1,-,SVDQGLGTDTQY
TRBV27,once,ASSLLSVDRGPYNEQF
TRBV6-5,-,ASSYPNQGALH
TRBV27,once,ASRAWGSTDTQY
TRBV5-1,-,ASSLGGQINYGYT
TRBV7-9,-,ASSPLVVQPGGYNEQF
TRBV15,-,ATSTQTGGPNTIY
TRBV6-1,few,ASSAIQGGLGGANVLT
TRBV4-1,-,ASSQPGRDRASNQPQH
TRBV7-2,-,ASSLGQGAHNEQF
TRBV15,-,ATIPDRRNTEAF
TRBV10-3,-,ATIDLTSGSYEQY
TRBV27,-,ASSTLDRTYGYT
TRBV7-2,-,ASSLQGNTEAF
TRBV7-6,few,ASSALTGQPGNEQY
TRBV7-8,few,ASSLVTSGTPSSYEQY